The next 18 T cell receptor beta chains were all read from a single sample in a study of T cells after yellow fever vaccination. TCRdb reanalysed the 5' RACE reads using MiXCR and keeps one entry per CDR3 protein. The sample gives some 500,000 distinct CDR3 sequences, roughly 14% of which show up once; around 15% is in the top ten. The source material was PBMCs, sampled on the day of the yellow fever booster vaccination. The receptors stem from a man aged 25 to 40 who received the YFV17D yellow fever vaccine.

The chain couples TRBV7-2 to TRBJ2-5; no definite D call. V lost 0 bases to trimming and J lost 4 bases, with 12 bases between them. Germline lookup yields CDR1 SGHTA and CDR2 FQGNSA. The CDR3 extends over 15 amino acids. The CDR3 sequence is CASSLASRVIETQYF. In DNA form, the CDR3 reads TGTGCCAGCAGCTTAGCGAGTAGAGTAATAGAGACCCAGTACTTC.

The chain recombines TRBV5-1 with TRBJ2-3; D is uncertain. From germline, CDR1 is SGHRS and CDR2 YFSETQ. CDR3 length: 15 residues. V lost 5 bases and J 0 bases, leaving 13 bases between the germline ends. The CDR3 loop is CASRRQDPSTDTQYF. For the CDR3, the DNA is TGCGCCAGCAGGCGACAAGACCCGAGCACAGATACGCAGTATTTT.

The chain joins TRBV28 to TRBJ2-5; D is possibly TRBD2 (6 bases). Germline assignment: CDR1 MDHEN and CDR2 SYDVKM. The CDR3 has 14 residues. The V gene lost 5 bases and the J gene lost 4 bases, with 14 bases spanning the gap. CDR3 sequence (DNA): TGTGCCAGCAGTCAGACTAGACGGTTAGAGACCCAGTACTTC. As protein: CASSQTRRLETQYF.

The CDR3 DNA sequence: TGCGCCAGCAGCCAAGGTGTGAACACCTACGAGCAGTACTTC. Amino acids: CASSQGVNTYEQYF. The rearrangement uses TRBV4-3 and TRBJ2-7; D not certain. CDR3 size: 14 residues. In germline, CDR1 is LGHNA, CDR2 YSLEER. Between the trimmed V and J ends, which lost 1 base and 2 bases, there was a span of 9 bases.

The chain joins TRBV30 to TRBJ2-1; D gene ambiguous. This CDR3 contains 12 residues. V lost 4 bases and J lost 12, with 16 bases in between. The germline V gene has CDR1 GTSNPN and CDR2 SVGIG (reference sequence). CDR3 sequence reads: CAWKAQSSLQFF. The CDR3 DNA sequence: TGTGCCTGGAAAGCCCAATCTTCGTTGCAGTTCTTC. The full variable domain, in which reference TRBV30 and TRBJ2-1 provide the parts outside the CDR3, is SQTIHQWPATLVQPVGSPLSLECTVEGTSNPNLYWYRQAAGRGLQLLFYSVGIGQISSEVPQNLSASRPQDRQFILSSKKLLLSDSGFYLCAWKAQSSLQFFGPGTRLTVL.

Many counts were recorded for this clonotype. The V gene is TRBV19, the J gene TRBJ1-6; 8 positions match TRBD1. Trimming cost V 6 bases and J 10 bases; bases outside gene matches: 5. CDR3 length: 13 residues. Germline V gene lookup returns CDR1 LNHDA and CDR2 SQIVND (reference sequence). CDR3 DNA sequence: TGTGCCAGTAGCGGACAGGGCGGCTCACCCCTCCACTTT. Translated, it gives CASSGQGGSPLHF.

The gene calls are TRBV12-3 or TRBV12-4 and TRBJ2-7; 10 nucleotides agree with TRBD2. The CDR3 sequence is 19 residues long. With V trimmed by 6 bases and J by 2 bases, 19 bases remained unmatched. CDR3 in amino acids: CASSLTSRGVAGGTYEQYF. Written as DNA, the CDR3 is TGTGCCAGCAGCCTCACTTCCCGGGGCGTAGCGGGAGGTACCTACGAGCAGTACTTC.

CDR3 amino acids: CASSRGQRETQYF. CDR3 in DNA: TGTGCCAGCAGCCGGGGACAGCGAGAGACCCAGTACTTC. V is TRBV7-2 and J is TRBJ2-5, with TRBD1 matching over 7 bases. The germline gives CDR1 SGHTA, CDR2 FQGNSA. This CDR3 is 13 amino acids long. J gave up 4 bases and V 5 bases, and 4 bases lay outside the gene matches.

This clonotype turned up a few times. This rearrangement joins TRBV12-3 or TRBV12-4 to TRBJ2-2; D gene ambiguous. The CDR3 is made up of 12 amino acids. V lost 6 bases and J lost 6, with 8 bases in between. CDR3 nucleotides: TGTGCCAGCAGGGGTTTGCCCGGGGAGCTGTTTTTT. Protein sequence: CASRGLPGELFF.

The CDR3 DNA reads TGTGCCAGCAGCAGCGAGTGGGCTGAGCAGTTCTTC. Its translation is CASSSEWAEQFF. This chain connects TRBV7-2 to TRBJ2-1; the D is unclear. CDR3 length equals 12 residues. Trimming took 5 bases from V and 9 from J, leaving 11 bases between them. Germline values: CDR1 SGHTA, CDR2 FQGNSA.

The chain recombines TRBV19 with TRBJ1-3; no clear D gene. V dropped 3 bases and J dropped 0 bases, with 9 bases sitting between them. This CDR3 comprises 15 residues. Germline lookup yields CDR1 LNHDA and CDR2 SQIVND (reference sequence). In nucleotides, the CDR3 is TGTGCCAGTAGTATGGGCGGGAGCTCTGGAAACACCATATATTTT. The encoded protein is CASSMGGSSGNTIYF.

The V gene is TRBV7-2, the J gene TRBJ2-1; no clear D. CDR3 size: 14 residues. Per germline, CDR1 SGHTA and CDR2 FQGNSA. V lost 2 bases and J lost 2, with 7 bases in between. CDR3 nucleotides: TGTGCCAGCAGCTTAAGTCCCACCTACAATGAGCAGTTCTTC. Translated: CASSLSPTYNEQFF.

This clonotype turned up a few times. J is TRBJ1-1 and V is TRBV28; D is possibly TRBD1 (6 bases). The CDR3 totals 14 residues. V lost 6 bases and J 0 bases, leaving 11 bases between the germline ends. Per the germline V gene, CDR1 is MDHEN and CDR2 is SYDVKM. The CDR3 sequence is CASSAGALNTEAFF. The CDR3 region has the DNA TGTGCCAGCAGCGCAGGGGCCCTGAACACTGAAGCTTTCTTT.

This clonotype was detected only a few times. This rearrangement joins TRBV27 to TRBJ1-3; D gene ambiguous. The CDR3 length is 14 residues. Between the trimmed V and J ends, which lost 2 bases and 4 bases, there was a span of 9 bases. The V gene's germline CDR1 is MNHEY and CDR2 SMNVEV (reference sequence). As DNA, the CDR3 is TGTGCCAGCAGTTTAATGGCCGGAGGAAACACCATATATTTT. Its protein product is CASSLMAGGNTIYF.

The CDR3 region has the DNA TGTGCCAGCTCATCGTCGGGGCAGCCCCAGCATTTT. Protein product: CASSSSGQPQHF. The rearrangement uses TRBV18 and TRBJ1-5; D unclear. The V and J ends lost 5 bases and 7 bases respectively, with 9 bases between them. Germline assignment: CDR1 KGHSH and CDR2 LQKENI. The CDR3 covers 12 residues.

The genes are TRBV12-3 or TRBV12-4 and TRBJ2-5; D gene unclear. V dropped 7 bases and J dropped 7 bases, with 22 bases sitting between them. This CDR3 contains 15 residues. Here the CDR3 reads CASTMDSTSMGTQYF. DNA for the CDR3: TGTGCCAGCACCATGGATAGTACCTCCATGGGGACCCAGTACTTC.

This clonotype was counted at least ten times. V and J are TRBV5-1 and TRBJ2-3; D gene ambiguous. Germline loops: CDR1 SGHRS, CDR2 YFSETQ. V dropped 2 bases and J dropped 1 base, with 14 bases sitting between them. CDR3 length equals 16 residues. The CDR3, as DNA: TGCGCCAGCAGCTTATCGACCAGCGCTGGCACAGATACGCAGTATTTT. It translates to CASSLSTSAGTDTQYF.

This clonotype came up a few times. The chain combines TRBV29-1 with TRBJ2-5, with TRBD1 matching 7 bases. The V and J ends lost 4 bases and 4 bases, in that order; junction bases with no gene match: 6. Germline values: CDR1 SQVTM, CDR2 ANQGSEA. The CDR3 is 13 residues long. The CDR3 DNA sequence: TGCAGCGTTGTAGGGGGCACAAGAGAGACCCAGTACTTC. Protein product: CSVVGGTRETQYF.